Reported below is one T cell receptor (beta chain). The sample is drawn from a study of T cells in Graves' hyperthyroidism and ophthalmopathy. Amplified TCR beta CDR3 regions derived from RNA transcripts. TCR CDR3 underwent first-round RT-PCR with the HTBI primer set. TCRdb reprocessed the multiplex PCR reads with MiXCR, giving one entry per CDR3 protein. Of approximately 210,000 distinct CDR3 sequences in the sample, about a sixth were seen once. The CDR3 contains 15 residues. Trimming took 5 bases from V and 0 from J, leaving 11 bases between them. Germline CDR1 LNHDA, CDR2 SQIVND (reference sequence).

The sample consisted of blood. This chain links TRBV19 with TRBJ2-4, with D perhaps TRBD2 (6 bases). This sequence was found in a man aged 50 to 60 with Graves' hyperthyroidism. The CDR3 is CASSALAVAKNIQYF. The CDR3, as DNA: TGTGCCAGTAGTGCTTTAGCGGTAGCCAAAAACATTCAGTACTTC.